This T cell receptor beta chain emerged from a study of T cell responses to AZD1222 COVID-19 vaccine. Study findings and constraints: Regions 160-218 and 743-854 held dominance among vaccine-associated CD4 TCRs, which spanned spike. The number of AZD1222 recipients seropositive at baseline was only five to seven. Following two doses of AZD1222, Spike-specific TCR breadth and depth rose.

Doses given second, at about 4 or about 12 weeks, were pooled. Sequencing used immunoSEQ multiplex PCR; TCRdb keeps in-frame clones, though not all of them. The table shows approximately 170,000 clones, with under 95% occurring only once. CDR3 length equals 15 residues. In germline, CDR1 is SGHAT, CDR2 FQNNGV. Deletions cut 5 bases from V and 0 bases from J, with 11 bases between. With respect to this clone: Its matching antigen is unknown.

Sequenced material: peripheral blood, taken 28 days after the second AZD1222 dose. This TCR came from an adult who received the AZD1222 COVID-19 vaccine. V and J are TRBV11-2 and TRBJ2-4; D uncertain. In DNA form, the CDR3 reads TGTGCCAGCAGCCAAAACCAAATAGCCAAAAACATTCAGTACTTC. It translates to CASSQNQIAKNIQYF.